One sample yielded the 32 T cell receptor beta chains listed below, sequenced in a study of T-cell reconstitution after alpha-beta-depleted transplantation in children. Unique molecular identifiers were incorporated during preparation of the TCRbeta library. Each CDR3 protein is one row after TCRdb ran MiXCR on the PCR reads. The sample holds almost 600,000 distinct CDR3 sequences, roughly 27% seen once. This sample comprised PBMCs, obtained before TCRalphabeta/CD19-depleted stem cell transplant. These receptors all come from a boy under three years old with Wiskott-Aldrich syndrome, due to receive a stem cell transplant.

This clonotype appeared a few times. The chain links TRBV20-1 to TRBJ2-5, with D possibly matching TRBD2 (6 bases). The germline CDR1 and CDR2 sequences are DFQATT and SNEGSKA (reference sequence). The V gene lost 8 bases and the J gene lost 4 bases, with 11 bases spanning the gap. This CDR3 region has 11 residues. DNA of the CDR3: TGCAGTCCCGGGAGTCCAGAGACCCAGTACTTC. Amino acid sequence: CSPGSPETQYF.

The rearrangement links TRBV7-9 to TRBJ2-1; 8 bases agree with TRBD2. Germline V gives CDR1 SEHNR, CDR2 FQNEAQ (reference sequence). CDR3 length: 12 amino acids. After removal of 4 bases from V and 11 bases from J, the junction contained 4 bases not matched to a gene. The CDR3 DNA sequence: TGTGCCAGCAGCTCGACTAGCGAAAAGCAGTTCTTC. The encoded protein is CASSSTSEKQFF.

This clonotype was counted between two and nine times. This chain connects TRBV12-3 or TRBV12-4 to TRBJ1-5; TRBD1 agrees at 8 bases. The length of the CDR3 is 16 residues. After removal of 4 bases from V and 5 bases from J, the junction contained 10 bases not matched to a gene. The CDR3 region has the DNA TGTGCCAGCAGTTGGCTTTCAGGGGGCTACGATCAGCCCCAGCATTTT. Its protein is CASSWLSGGYDQPQHF.

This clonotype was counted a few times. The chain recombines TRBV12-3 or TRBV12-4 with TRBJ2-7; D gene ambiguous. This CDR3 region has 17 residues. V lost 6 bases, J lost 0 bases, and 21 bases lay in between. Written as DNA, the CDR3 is TGTGCCAGCAGCAAATGGGGTCGAGGCTGGAGCTCCTACGAGCAGTACTTC. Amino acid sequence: CASSKWGRGWSSYEQYF.

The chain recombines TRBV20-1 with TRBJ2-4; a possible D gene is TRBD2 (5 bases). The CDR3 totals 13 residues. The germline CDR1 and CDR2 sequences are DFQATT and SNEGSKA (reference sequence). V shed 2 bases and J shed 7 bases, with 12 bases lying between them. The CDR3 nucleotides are TGCAGTGCTAGATCCGGGGAAAGGAACATTCAGTACTTC. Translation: CSARSGERNIQYF.

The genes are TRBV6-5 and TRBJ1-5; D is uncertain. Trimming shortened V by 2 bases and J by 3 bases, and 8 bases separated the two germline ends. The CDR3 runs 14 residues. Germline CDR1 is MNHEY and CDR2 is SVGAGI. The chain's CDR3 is CASSYGGINQPQHF. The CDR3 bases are TGTGCCAGCAGTTACGGAGGGATCAATCAGCCCCAGCATTTT.

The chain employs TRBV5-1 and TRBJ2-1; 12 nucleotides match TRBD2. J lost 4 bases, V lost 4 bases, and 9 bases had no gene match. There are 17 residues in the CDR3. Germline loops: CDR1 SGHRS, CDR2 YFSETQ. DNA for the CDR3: TGCGCCAGCAGCCCAAACCCCGGGACTAGCGGGTACAATGAGCAGTTCTTC. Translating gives CASSPNPGTSGYNEQFF.

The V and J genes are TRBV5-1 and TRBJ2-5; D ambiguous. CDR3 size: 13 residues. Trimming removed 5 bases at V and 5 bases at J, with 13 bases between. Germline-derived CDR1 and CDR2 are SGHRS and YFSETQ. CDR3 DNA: TGCGCCAGCAGGGCTCGCCCTGGGGAGACCCAGTACTTC. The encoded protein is CASRARPGETQYF.

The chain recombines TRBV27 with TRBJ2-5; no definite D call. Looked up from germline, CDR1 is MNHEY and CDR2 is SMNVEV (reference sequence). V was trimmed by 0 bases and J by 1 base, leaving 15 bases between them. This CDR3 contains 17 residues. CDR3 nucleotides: TGTGCCAGCAGTTTATCAGGTCCGCCCGCAGGCCAAGAGACCCAGTACTTC. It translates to CASSLSGPPAGQETQYF.

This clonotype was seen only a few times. The CDR3 DNA sequence: TGTGCCAGCAGTTTGACGGATCCGAGTAGCGAGCAGTACTTC. It translates to CASSLTDPSSEQYF. The chain is built from TRBV28 and TRBJ2-7; the D is unclear. The germline V gene encodes CDR1 MDHEN and CDR2 SYDVKM. Trimming removed 3 bases from V and 6 bases from J, with 15 bases in between. The CDR3 is made up of 14 amino acids.

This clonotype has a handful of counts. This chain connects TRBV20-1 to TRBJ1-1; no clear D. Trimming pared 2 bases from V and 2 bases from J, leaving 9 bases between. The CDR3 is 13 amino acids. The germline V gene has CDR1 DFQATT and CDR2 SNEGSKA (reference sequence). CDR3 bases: TGCAGTGCTAGAACGGGGATCAACACTGAAGCTTTCTTT. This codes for CSARTGINTEAFF.

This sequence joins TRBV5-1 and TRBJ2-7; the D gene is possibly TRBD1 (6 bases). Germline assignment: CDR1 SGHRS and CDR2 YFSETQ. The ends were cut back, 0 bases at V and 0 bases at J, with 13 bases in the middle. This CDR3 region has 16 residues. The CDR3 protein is CASSLGAGVGSYEQYF. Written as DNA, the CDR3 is TGCGCCAGCAGCTTGGGGGCAGGGGTGGGCTCCTACGAGCAGTACTTC.

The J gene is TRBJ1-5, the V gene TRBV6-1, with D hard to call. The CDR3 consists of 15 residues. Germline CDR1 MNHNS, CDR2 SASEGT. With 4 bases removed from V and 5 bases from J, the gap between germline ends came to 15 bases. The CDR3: CASSGGLKQYQPQHF. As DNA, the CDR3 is TGTGCCAGCAGTGGGGGTTTAAAGCAGTATCAGCCCCAGCATTTT.

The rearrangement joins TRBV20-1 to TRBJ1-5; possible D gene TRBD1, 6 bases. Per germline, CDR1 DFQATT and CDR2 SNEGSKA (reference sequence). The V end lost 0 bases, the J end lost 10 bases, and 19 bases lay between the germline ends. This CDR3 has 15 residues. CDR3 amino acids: CSARDPRGQSYPQHF. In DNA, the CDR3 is TGCAGTGCTAGAGACCCGCGGGGGCAATCTTACCCCCAGCATTTT.

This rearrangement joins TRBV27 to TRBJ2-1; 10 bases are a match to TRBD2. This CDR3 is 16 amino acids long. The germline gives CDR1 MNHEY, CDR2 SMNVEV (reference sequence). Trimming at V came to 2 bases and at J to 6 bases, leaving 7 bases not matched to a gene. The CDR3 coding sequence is TGTGCCAGCAGTTTACGAGGGACTAGCGCTGGCAATGAGCAGTTCTTC. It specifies CASSLRGTSAGNEQFF.

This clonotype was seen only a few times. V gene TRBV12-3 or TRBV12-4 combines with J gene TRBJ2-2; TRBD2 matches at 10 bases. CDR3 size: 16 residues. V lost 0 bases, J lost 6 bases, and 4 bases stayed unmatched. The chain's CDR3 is CASSLALAGDAGELFF. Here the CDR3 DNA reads TGTGCCAGCAGTTTAGCTCTAGCGGGAGACGCCGGGGAGCTGTTTTTT.

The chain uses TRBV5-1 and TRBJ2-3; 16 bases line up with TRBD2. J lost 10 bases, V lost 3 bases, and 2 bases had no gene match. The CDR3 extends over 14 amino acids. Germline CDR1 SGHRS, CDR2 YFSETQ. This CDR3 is CASSWGLAGGPQYF. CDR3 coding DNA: TGCGCCAGCAGCTGGGGACTAGCGGGAGGGCCGCAGTATTTT.

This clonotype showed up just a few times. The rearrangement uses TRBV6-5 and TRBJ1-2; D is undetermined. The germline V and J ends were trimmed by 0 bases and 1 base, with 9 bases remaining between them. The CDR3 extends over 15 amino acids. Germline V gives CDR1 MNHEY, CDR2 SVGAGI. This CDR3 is CASSYSGGSNYGYTF. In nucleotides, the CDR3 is TGTGCCAGCAGTTACTCTGGTGGCAGTAACTATGGCTACACCTTC.

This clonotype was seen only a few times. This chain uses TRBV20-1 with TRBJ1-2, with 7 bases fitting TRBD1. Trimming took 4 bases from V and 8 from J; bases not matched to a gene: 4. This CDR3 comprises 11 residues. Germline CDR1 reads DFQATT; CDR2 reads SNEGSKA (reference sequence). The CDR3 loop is CSATTGAGYTF. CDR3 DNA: TGCAGTGCTACTACAGGGGCGGGCTACACCTTC.

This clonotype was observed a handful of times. CDR3 DNA sequence: TGCGCCAGCAGCTCCTATGGGGGGGCGGATACGCAGTATTTT. Translated, it gives CASSSYGGADTQYF. The rearrangement joins TRBV5-1 to TRBJ2-3; D possibly corresponds to TRBD2 (7 bases). The germline V gene has CDR1 SGHRS and CDR2 YFSETQ. The CDR3 runs 14 residues. Between the trimmed V and J ends, which lost 3 bases and 6 bases, there was a span of 14 bases.

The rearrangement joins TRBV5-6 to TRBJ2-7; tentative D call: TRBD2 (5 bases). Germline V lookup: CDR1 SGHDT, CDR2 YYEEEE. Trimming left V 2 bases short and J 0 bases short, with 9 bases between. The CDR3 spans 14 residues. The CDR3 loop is CASSFSVSSYEQYF. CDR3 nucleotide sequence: TGTGCCAGCAGCTTTAGCGTTAGCTCCTACGAGCAGTACTTC.

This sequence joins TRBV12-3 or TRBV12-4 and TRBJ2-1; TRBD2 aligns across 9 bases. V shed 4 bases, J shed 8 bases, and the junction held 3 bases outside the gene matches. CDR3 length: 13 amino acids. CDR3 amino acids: CASSSSGKDEQFF. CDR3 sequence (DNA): TGTGCCAGCAGTTCTAGCGGGAAGGATGAGCAGTTCTTC.

CDR3 in amino acids: CASSLGVAEAFYNEQFF. In DNA, the CDR3 is TGTGCCAGCAGTTTAGGGGTAGCGGAGGCCTTCTACAATGAGCAGTTCTTC. V usage is TRBV12-3 or TRBV12-4 and J usage is TRBJ2-1, with a weak D call TRBD2 (6 bases). This CDR3 has 17 residues. V lost 1 base, J lost 3 bases, and 16 bases lay in between.

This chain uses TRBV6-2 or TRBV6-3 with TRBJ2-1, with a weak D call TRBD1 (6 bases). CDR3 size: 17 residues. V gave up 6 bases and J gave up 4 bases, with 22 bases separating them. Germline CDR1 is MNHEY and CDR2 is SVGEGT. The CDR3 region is CASSLLRGSPQYNEQFF. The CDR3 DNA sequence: TGTGCCAGCAGCCTTCTGAGGGGGAGCCCACAATACAATGAGCAGTTCTTC.

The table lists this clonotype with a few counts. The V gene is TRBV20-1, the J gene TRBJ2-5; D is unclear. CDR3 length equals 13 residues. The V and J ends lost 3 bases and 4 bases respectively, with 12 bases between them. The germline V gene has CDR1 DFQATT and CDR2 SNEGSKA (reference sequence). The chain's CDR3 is CSARASSLETQYF. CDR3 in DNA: TGCAGTGCTAGGGCCTCCTCCCTAGAGACCCAGTACTTC.

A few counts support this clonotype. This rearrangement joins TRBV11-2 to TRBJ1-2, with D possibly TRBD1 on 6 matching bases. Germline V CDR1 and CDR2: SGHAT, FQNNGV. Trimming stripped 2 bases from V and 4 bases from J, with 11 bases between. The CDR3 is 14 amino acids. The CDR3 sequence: CASSLTDRLYGYTF. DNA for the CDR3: TGTGCCAGCAGCTTAACGGACAGACTCTATGGCTACACCTTC.

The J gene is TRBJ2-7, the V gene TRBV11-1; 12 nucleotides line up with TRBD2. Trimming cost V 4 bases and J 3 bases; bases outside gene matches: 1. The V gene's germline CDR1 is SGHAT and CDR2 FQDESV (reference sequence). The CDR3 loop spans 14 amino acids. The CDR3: CASSWTSGVYEQYF. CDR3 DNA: TGTGCCAGCAGCTGGACTAGCGGGGTCTACGAGCAGTACTTC. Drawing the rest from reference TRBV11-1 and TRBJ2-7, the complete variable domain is EAEVAQSPRYKITEKSQAVAFWCDPISGHATLYWYRQILGQGPELLVQFQDESVVDDSQLPKDRFSAERLKGVDSTLKIQPAELGDSAMYLCASSWTSGVYEQYFGPGTRLTVT.

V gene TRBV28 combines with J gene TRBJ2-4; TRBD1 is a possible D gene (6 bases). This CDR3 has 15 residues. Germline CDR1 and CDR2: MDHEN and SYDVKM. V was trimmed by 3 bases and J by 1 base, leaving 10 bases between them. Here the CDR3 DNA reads TGTGCCAGCAGTTTGACAACAGGGGCCAAAAACATTCAGTACTTC. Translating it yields CASSLTTGAKNIQYF.

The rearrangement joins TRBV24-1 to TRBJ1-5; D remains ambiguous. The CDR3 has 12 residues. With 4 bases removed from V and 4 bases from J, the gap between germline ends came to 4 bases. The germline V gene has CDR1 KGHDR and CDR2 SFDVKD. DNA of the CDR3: TGTGCCACCAGTGACGGAAATCAGCCCCAGCATTTT. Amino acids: CATSDGNQPQHF.

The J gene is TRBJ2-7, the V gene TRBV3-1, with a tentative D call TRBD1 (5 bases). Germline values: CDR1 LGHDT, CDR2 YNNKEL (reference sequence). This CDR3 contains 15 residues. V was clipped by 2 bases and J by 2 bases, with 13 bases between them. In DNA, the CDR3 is TGTGCCAGCAGCCAACTCCCGGACACCACCTACGAGCAGTACTTC. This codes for CASSQLPDTTYEQYF.

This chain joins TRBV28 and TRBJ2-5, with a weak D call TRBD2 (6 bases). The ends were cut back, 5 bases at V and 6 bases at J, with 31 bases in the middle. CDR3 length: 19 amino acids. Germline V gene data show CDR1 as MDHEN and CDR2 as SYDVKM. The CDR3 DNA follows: TGTGCCAGCAGTCCGCAAATACCAGGGAGACTAGATGGTTGGAAGACCCAGTACTTC. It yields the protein CASSPQIPGRLDGWKTQYF. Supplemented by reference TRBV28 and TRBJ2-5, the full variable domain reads DVKVTQSSRYLVKRTGEKVFLECVQDMDHENMFWYRQDPGLGLRLIYFSYDVKMKEKGDIPEGYSVSREKKERFSLILESASTNQTSMYLCASSPQIPGRLDGWKTQYFGPGTRLLVL.

CDR3 in DNA: TGTGCCAGCAGCTTAGGGCTTACAACCTACGAGCAGTACTTC. Protein product: CASSLGLTTYEQYF. The chain uses TRBV7-9 and TRBJ2-7; D not certain. The CDR3 loop spans 14 amino acids. V was pared by 1 base and J by 2 bases, with 9 bases between. The germline V gene has CDR1 SEHNR and CDR2 FQNEAQ (reference sequence).